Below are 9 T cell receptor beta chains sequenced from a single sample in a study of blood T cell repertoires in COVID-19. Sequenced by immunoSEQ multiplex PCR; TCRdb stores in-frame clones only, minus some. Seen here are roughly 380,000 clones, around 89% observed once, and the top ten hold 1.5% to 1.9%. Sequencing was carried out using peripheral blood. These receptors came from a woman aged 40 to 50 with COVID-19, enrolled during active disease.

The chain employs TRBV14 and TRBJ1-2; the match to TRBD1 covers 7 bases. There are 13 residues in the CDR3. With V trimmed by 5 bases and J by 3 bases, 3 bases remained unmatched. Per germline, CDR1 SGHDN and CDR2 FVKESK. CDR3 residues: CASSETGYYGYTF. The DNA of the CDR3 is TGTGCCAGCAGCGAGACAGGGTACTATGGCTACACCTTC.

CDR3 in amino acids: CASSLGGNGYTF. CDR3 in DNA: TGCGCCAGCAGCTTGGGGGGCAATGGCTACACCTTC. The chain joins TRBV5-1 to TRBJ1-2, with a weak D call TRBD1 (5 bases). Germline V gene sequence: CDR1 SGHRS, CDR2 YFSETQ. This CDR3 region has 12 residues. Trimming removed 0 bases at V and 6 bases at J, with 6 bases between.

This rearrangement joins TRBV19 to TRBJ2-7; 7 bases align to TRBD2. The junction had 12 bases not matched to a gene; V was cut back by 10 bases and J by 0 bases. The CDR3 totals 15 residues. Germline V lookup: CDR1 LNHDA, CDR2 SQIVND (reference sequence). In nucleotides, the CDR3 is TGTGCCACCAGAAACCTAGCGGATAGCTCCTACGAGCAGTACTTC. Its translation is CATRNLADSSYEQYF.

This CDR3 is CASSPHRADQETQYF. CDR3 coding DNA: TGTGCCAGTAGTCCCCATCGAGCGGACCAAGAGACCCAGTACTTC. This chain joins TRBV19 and TRBJ2-5; D perhaps matches TRBD2 (5 bases). This CDR3 is 15 amino acids long. Germline V gene lookup returns CDR1 LNHDA and CDR2 SQIVND (reference sequence). V was shortened by 5 bases and J by 0 bases, with 13 bases between the two germline ends. The full variable domain, with the rest looked up from reference TRBV19 and TRBJ2-5, is DGGITQSPKYLFRKEGQNVTLSCEQNLNHDAMYWYRQDPGQGLRLIYYSQIVNDFQKGDIAEGYSVSREKKESFPLTVTSAQKNPTAFYLCASSPHRADQETQYFGPGTRLLVL.

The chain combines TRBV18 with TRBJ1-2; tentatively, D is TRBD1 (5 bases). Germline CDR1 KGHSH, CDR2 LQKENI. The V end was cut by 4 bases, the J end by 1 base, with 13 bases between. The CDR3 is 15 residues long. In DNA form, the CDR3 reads TGTGCCAGCTCACAAGCTCCGCAGGGTAACTATGGCTACACCTTC. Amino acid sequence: CASSQAPQGNYGYTF.

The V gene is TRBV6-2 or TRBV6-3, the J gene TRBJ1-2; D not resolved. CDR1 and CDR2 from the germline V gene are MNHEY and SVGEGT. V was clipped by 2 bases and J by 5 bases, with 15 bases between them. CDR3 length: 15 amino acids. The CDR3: CASSYLRTGKYGYTF. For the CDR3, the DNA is TGTGCCAGCAGTTACCTCCGGACCGGGAAATATGGCTACACCTTC.

The CDR3: CASSFSSGPGELFF. CDR3 in DNA: TGCGCCAGCAGCTTTTCCAGCGGCCCCGGGGAGCTGTTTTTT. The chain carries TRBV5-1 and TRBJ2-2; tentatively, D is TRBD2 (5 bases). The V gene's germline CDR1 is SGHRS and CDR2 YFSETQ. The V end lost 2 bases, the J end lost 6 bases, and 11 bases lay between the germline ends. The CDR3 extends over 14 amino acids. The full variable domain, its missing parts supplied by reference TRBV5-1 and TRBJ2-2, is KAGVTQTPRYLIKTRGQQVTLSCSPISGHRSVSWYQQTPGQGLQFLFEYFSETQRNKGNFPGRFSGRQFSNSRSEMNVSTLELGDSALYLCASSFSSGPGELFFGEGSRLTVL.

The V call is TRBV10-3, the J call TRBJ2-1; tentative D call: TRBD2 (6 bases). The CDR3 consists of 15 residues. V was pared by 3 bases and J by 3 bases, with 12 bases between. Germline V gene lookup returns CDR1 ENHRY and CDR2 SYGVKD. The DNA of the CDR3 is TGTGCCATCAGTGACTATCGGGGGAGCTACAATGAGCAGTTCTTC. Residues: CAISDYRGSYNEQFF.

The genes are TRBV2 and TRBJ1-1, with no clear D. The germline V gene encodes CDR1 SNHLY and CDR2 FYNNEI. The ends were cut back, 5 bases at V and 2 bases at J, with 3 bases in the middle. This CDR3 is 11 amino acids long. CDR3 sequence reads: CASSSNTEAFF. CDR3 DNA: TGTGCCAGCAGTTCAAACACTGAAGCTTTCTTT.